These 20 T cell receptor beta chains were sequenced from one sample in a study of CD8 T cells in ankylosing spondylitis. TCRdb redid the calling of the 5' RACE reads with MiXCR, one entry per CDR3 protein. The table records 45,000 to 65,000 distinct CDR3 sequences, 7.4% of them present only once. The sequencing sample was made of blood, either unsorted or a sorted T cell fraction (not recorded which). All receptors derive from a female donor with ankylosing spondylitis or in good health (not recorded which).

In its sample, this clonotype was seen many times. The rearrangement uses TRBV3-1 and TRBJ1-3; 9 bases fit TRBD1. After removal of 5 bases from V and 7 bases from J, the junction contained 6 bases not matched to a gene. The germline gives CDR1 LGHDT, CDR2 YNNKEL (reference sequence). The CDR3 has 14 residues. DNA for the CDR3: TGTGCCAGCAGCTCGGAAGACAGGGGGAACACCATATATTTT. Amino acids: CASSSEDRGNTIYF. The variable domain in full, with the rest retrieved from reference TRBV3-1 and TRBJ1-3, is DTAVSQTPKYLVTQMGNDKSIKCEQNLGHDTMYWYKQDSKKFLKIMFSYNNKELIINETVPNRFSPKSPDKAHLNLHINSLELGDSAVYFCASSSEDRGNTIYFGEGSWLTVV.

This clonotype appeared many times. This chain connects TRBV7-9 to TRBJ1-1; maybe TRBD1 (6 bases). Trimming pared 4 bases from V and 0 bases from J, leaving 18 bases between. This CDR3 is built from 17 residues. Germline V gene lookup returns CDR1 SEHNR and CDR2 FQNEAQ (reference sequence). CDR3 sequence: CASSSGDLGMVNTEAFF. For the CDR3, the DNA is TGTGCCAGCAGCTCAGGGGATTTGGGTATGGTGAACACTGAAGCTTTCTTT. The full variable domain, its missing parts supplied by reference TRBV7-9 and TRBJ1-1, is DTGVSQNPRHKITKRGQNVTFRCDPISEHNRLYWYRQTLGQGPEFLTYFQNEAQLEKSRLLSDRFSAERPKGSFSTLEIQRTEQGDSAMYLCASSSGDLGMVNTEAFFGQGTRLTVV.

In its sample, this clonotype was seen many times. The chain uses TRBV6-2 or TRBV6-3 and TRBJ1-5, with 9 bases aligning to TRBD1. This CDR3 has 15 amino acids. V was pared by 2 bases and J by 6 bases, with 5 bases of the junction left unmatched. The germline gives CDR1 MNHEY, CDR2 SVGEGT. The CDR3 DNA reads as TGTGCCAGCAGTTACCCGGGACAGGGATTTCAGCCCCAGCATTTT. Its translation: CASSYPGQGFQPQHF.

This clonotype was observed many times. The CDR3 DNA follows: TGCAGTGCTAGACCGGACACCGGGGAGCTGTTTTTT. It translates to CSARPDTGELFF. The V gene is TRBV20-1, the J gene TRBJ2-2; D not certain. The CDR3 has 12 amino acids. V dropped 2 bases and J dropped 3 bases, with 4 bases sitting between them. Germline V CDR1 and CDR2: DFQATT, SNEGSKA (reference sequence).

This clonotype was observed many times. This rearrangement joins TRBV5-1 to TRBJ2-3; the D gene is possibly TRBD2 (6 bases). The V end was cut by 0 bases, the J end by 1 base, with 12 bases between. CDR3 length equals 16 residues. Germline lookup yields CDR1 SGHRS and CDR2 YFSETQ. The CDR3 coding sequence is TGCGCCAGCAGCTTGGCTATCGCTAGCGGCACAGATACGCAGTATTTT. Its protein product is CASSLAIASGTDTQYF.

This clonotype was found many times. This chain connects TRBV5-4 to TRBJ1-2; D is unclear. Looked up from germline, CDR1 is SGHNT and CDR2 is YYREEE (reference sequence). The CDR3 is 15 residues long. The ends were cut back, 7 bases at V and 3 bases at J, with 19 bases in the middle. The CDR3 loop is CASSQTWGADYGYTF. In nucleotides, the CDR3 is TGTGCCAGCTCGCAGACGTGGGGTGCTGACTATGGCTACACCTTC.

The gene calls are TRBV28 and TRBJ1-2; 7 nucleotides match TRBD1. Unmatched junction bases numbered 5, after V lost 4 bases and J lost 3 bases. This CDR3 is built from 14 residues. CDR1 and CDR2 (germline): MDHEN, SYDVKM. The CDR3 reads CASSSRGGDYGYTF. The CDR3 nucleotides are TGTGCCAGCAGTTCCAGGGGGGGGGACTATGGCTACACCTTC.

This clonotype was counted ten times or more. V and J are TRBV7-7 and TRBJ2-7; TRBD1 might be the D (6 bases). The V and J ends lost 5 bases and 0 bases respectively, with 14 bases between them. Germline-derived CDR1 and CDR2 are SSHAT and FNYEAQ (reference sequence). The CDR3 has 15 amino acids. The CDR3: CASSVDRPSSYEQYV. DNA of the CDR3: TGTGCCAGCAGCGTCGACAGGCCTAGCTCCTACGAGCAGTACGTC.

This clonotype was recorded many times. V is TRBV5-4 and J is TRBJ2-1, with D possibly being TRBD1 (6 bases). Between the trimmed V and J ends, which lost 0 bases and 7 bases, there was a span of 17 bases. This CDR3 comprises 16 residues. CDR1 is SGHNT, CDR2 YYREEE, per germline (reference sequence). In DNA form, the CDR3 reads TGTGCCAGCAGCTTGGGGGGGCGGCAGGGGAGAAATGAGCAGTTCTTC. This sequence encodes CASSLGGRQGRNEQFF.

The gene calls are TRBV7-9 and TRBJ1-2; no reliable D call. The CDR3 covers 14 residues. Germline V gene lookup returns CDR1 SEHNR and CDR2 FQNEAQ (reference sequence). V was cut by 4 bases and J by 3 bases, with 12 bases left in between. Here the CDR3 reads CASSSLGFDYGYTF. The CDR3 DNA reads TGTGCCAGCAGCTCCCTGGGGTTTGACTATGGCTACACCTTC.

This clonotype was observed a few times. The CDR3 DNA sequence: TGCAGTGGGGCCCAGGGTCCGGGTAAGGCAGATACGCAGTATTTT. Amino acid sequence: CSGAQGPGKADTQYF. This chain connects TRBV20-1 to TRBJ2-3; maybe TRBD1 (5 bases). Trimming pared 7 bases from V and 4 bases from J, leaving 21 bases between. CDR1 is DFQATT, CDR2 SNEGSKA, per germline (reference sequence). CDR3 length: 15 residues.

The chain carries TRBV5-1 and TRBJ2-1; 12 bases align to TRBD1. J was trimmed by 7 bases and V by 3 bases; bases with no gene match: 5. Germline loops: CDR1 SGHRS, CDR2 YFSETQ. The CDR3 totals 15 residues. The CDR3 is CASSSPGQGANEQFF. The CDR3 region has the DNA TGCGCCAGCAGCTCACCGGGACAGGGGGCGAATGAGCAGTTCTTC. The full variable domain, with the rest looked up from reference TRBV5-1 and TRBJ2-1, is KAGVTQTPRYLIKTRGQQVTLSCSPISGHRSVSWYQQTPGQGLQFLFEYFSETQRNKGNFPGRFSGRQFSNSRSEMNVSTLELGDSALYLCASSSPGQGANEQFFGPGTRLTVL.

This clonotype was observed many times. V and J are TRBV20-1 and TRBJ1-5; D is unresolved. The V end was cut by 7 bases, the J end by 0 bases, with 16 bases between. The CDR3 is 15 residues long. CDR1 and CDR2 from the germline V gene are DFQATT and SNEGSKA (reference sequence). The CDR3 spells CSVSIQAYSNQPQHF. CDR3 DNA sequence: TGCAGTGTTAGTATTCAAGCTTATAGCAATCAGCCCCAGCATTTT.

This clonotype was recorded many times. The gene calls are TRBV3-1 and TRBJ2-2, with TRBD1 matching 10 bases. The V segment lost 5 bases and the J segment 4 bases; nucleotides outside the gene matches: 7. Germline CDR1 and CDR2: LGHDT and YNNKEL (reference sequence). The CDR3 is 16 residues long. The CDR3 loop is CASSVRQGAGTGELFF. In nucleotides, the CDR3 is TGTGCCAGCAGCGTACGACAGGGGGCGGGCACCGGGGAGCTGTTTTTT.

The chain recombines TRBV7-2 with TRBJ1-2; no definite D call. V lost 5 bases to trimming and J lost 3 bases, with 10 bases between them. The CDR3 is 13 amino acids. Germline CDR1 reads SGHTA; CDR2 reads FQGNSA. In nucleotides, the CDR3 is TGTGCCAGCAGCCAACAGTTGGACTATGGCTACACCTTC. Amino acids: CASSQQLDYGYTF.

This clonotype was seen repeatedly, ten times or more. The CDR3 spells CASNLGQGAETQYF. The CDR3 DNA is TGTGCCAGCAACTTGGGACAGGGGGCCGAGACCCAGTACTTC. The V and J genes are TRBV12-3 or TRBV12-4 and TRBJ2-5; TRBD1 agrees at 12 bases. Trimming removed 7 bases from V and 5 bases from J; junction bases left unmatched: 5. This CDR3 is built from 14 residues.

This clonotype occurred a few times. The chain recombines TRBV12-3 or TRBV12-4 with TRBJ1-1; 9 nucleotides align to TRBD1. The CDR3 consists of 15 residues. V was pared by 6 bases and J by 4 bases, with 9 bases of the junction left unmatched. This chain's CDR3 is CASRRQGGYGTEAFF. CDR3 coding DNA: TGTGCCAGCAGAAGACAGGGGGGTTATGGCACTGAAGCTTTCTTT.

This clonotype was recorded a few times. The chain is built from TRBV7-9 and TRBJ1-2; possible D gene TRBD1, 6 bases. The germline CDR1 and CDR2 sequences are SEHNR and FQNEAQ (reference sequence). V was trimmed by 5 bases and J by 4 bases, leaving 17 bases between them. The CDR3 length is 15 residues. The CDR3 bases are TGTGCCAGCAGCCCTATTTCAATACAGGGCTATGGCTACACCTTC. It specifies CASSPISIQGYGYTF. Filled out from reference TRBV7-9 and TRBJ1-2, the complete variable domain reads DTGVSQNPRHKITKRGQNVTFRCDPISEHNRLYWYRQTLGQGPEFLTYFQNEAQLEKSRLLSDRFSAERPKGSFSTLEIQRTEQGDSAMYLCASSPISIQGYGYTFGSGTRLTVV.

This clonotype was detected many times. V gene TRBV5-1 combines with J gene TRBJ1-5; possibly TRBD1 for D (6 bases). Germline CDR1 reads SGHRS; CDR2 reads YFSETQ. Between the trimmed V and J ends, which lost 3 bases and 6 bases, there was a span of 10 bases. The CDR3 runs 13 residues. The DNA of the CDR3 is TGCGCCAGCAGCTCAGGGGAGGGTCAGCCCCAGCATTTT. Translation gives CASSSGEGQPQHF.

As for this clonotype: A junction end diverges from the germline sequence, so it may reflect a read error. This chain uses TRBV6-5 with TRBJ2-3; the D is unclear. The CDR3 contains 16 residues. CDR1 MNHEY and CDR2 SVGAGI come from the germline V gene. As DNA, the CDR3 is TGTGCCAGCAGTTACCCGGTCACTGGCAGCACAGATATGCAGTATTTT. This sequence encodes CASSYPVTGSTDMQYF.